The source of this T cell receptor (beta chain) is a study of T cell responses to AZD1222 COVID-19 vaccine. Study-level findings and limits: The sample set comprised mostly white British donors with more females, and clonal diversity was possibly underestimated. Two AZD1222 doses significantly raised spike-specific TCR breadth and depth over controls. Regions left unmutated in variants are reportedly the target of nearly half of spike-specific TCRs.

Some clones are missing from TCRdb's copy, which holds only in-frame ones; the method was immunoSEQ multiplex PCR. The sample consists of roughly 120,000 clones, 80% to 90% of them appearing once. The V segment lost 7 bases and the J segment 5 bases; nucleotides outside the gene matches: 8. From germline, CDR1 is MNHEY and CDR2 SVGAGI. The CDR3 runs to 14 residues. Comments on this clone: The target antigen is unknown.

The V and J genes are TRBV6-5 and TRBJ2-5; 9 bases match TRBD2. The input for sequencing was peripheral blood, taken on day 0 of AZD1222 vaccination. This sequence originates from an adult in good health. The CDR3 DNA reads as TGTGCCAGCACCGAGAGCGGGGGGCAGGAGACCCAGTACTTC. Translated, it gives CASTESGGQETQYF.